The 19 T cell receptor beta chains presented below share a single source sample, sequenced in a study of T-cell reconstitution after alpha-beta-depleted transplantation in children. TCRbeta library preparation incorporated unique molecular identifiers. TCRdb reprocessed the PCR reads via MiXCR and lists one record per CDR3 protein. The data contain 330,000 or so distinct CDR3 sequences, over 9% of them singletons. Sequencing used PBMCs, obtained before TCRalphabeta/CD19-depleted stem cell transplant. The receptors were sampled from a boy younger than two with acute myeloid leukemia, due to receive a stem cell transplant.

This clonotype occurred many times. The rearrangement links TRBV5-6 to TRBJ1-4; maybe TRBD1 (5 bases). Trimming took off 1 base at V and 7 bases at J, with 14 bases between the two ends. This CDR3 has 15 amino acids. Per the germline V gene, CDR1 is SGHDT and CDR2 is YYEEEE. The CDR3 DNA reads TGTGCCAGCAGCTTGAAATCCTCAGGGTTTGAAAAACTGTTTTTT. Translation gives CASSLKSSGFEKLFF.

Points on this clonotype: A read error may be the cause here, since a much bigger clone is one base away. Because it lacks the conserved phenylalanine or tryptophan at the end, this CDR3 is likely a read error. J is TRBJ2-1 and V is TRBV10-3, with a tentative D call TRBD2 (6 bases). The germline V gene encodes CDR1 ENHRY and CDR2 SYGVKD. This CDR3 comprises 10 residues. V was shortened by 8 bases and J by 7 bases, with 6 bases between the two germline ends. The CDR3 loop is CAIGGNEQFL. The CDR3 region has the DNA TGTGCCATCGGGGGGAATGAGCAGTTCCTC.

This clonotype was seen many times. V usage is TRBV7-2 and J usage is TRBJ2-5; 12 nucleotides align to TRBD2. This CDR3 has 17 residues. CDR1 SGHTA and CDR2 FQGNSA come from the germline V gene. V was pared by 5 bases and J by 6 bases, with 13 bases of the junction left unmatched. CDR3 sequence (DNA): TGTGCCAGCAGCGTGGCTCTAGCGGGGGGGCAGGGGAAGACCCAGTACTTC. Encoded protein: CASSVALAGGQGKTQYF.

At least ten counts were recorded for this clonotype. This rearrangement joins TRBV12-3 or TRBV12-4 to TRBJ2-7; D is possibly TRBD1 (6 bases). CDR3 length: 13 amino acids. V lost 8 bases, J lost 2 bases, and 13 bases lay in between. CDR3 bases: TGTGCCAGCTCGGGACACGACCCCTACGAGCAGTACTTC. Translation gives CASSGHDPYEQYF.

This clonotype was picked up a small number of times. V usage is TRBV12-3 or TRBV12-4 and J usage is TRBJ2-4, with D maybe TRBD2 (6 bases). This CDR3 has 14 residues. Trimming pared 2 bases from V and 6 bases from J, leaving 11 bases between. CDR3 loop: CASSLTLGGNIQYF. The CDR3 bases are TGTGCCAGCAGTTTAACCCTCGGGGGAAACATTCAGTACTTC.

This clonotype appeared many times. The genes are TRBV5-5 and TRBJ2-1; 8 bases are shared with TRBD2. This CDR3 is 15 amino acids long. Looked up from germline, CDR1 is SGHKS and CDR2 is YYEKEE (reference sequence). V shed 3 bases, J shed 8 bases, and the junction held 10 bases outside the gene matches. The CDR3 region is CASSWTSSHSDEQFF. The CDR3 DNA reads TGTGCCAGCAGCTGGACTAGCAGCCATAGCGATGAGCAGTTCTTC.

This clonotype was counted at least ten times. This chain links TRBV24-1 with TRBJ2-1; D is unclear. V lost 5 bases and J lost 0, with 10 bases in between. Germline loops: CDR1 KGHDR, CDR2 SFDVKD. The CDR3 loop spans 15 amino acids. CDR3 protein: CATSGASPSYNEQFF. For the CDR3, the DNA is TGTGCCACCAGTGGGGCCAGCCCCTCCTACAATGAGCAGTTCTTC.

This clonotype was seen repeatedly, ten times or more. This chain joins TRBV19 and TRBJ1-1; D uncertain. The germline V gene has CDR1 LNHDA and CDR2 SQIVND (reference sequence). Trimming removed 3 bases from V and 6 bases from J, with 11 bases in between. This CDR3 has 13 amino acids. CDR3 in amino acids: CASSISRLSEAFF. DNA for the CDR3: TGTGCCAGTAGTATTTCTCGACTATCTGAAGCTTTCTTT.

This chain uses TRBV19 with TRBJ1-2; D is unclear. Per the germline V gene, CDR1 is LNHDA and CDR2 is SQIVND (reference sequence). This CDR3 comprises 14 residues. V was clipped by 3 bases and J by 4 bases, with 12 bases between them. CDR3 coding DNA: TGTGCCAGTAGTATCCTAGGGCTGCGCTATGGCTACACCTTC. This encodes CASSILGLRYGYTF.

This clonotype was recorded once. This CDR3 is CSARPGQPTQRGQPQHF. CDR3 nucleotide sequence: TGCAGTGCTAGACCGGGACAACCAACACAGAGAGGACAGCCCCAGCATTTT. The rearrangement joins TRBV20-1 to TRBJ1-5; a possible D gene is TRBD1 (6 bases). This CDR3 spans 17 amino acids. CDR1 DFQATT and CDR2 SNEGSKA come from the germline V gene (reference sequence). Trimming took off 2 bases at V and 7 bases at J, with 24 bases between the two ends.

This clonotype appeared many times. The J gene is TRBJ1-5, the V gene TRBV19; 9 bases are shared with TRBD1. V shed 7 bases and J 0 bases; nucleotides not matched to a gene: 7. The CDR3 is made up of 16 amino acids. Germline assignment: CDR1 LNHDA and CDR2 SQIVND (reference sequence). The CDR3 nucleotides are TGTGCCAGTACTCCTTACAGGGGGCATAGCAATCAGCCCCAGCATTTT. As protein: CASTPYRGHSNQPQHF.

This clonotype was counted at least ten times. The rearrangement joins TRBV20-1 to TRBJ2-1, with D perhaps TRBD2 (6 bases). The CDR3 totals 14 residues. V was cut by 6 bases and J by 6 bases, with 18 bases left in between. Germline-derived CDR1 and CDR2 are DFQATT and SNEGSKA (reference sequence). The CDR3 loop reads CSAQKWGVSNEQFF. CDR3 in DNA: TGCAGTGCGCAGAAGTGGGGGGTATCCAATGAGCAGTTCTTC.

There are many counts of this clonotype. CDR3 in amino acids: CASRVTGLRSPLHF. In nucleotides, the CDR3 is TGTGCCAGCAGAGTGACAGGGCTGCGTTCACCCCTCCACTTT. This chain connects TRBV2 to TRBJ1-6; 7 nucleotides align to TRBD1. Per germline, CDR1 SNHLY and CDR2 FYNNEI. Trimming took 6 bases from V and 9 from J; bases not matched to a gene: 8. This CDR3 contains 14 residues.

There are many counts of this clonotype. The chain uses TRBV5-1 and TRBJ1-6; TRBD1 matches at 9 bases. The CDR3 contains 15 residues. Trimming at V came to 1 base and at J to 9 bases, leaving 5 bases not matched to a gene. Germline CDR1 reads SGHRS; CDR2 reads YFSETQ. The DNA for the CDR3 is TGCGCCAGCAGCTTGTTCGCACAGGGGGCTTCACCCCTCCACTTT. This encodes CASSLFAQGASPLHF.

V is TRBV24-1 and J is TRBJ1-4; D gene uncertain. The CDR3 consists of 15 residues. The V gene lost 3 bases and the J gene lost 7 bases, with 14 bases spanning the gap. Germline V gene sequence: CDR1 KGHDR, CDR2 SFDVKD. CDR3 amino acids: CATSDSRAGSEKLFF. In nucleotides, the CDR3 is TGTGCCACCAGTGATAGTAGGGCGGGAAGTGAAAAACTGTTTTTT.

In this sample, this clonotype turned up many times. This sequence joins TRBV4-3 and TRBJ2-5; unclear D gene. The CDR3 consists of 16 residues. CDR1 and CDR2 from the germline V gene are LGHNA and YSLEER. V gave up 2 bases and J gave up 2 bases, with 15 bases separating them. The CDR3 reads CASSQRKGTAQETQYF. The CDR3 DNA sequence: TGCGCCAGCAGCCAACGAAAGGGAACGGCACAAGAGACCCAGTACTTC.

With regard to this clonotype: A clone one base away is much larger, so this may be a read error. The J gene is TRBJ2-5, the V gene TRBV10-3; 10 bases agree with TRBD1. Germline CDR1 ENHRY, CDR2 SYGVKD. The CDR3 has 13 amino acids. The CDR3 DNA reads TGTGCCATTAACGGACAGGGGGAAGAGACCCAGTCCTTC. Its protein is CAINGQGEETQSF.

This clonotype appeared many times. V is TRBV5-1 and J is TRBJ2-3; 7 bases agree with TRBD1. Germline lookup yields CDR1 SGHRS and CDR2 YFSETQ. The CDR3 loop spans 15 amino acids. V lost 0 bases and J lost 1; bases outside the gene matches: 2. CDR3 sequence reads: CASSLGDSRTDTQYF. Here the CDR3 DNA reads TGCGCCAGCAGCTTGGGGGACAGCCGCACAGATACGCAGTATTTT. Full variable domain (missing parts from reference TRBV5-1 and TRBJ2-3): KAGVTQTPRYLIKTRGQQVTLSCSPISGHRSVSWYQQTPGQGLQFLFEYFSETQRNKGNFPGRFSGRQFSNSRSEMNVSTLELGDSALYLCASSLGDSRTDTQYFGPGTRLTVL.

This clonotype was found many times. The chain joins TRBV5-1 to TRBJ2-7; D is ambiguous. CDR3 size: 13 residues. From germline, CDR1 is SGHRS and CDR2 YFSETQ. Trimming pared 4 bases from V and 1 base from J, leaving 9 bases between. The CDR3 sequence: CASSGGRSYEQYF. CDR3 in DNA: TGCGCCAGCAGCGGCGGCAGATCCTACGAGCAGTACTTC.